The TCR beta chain under discussion was sequenced for a study of T cells in Graves' hyperthyroidism and ophthalmopathy. General study points: Researchers found most expanded thyroid clonotypes above 0.001 in blood as well. It was a median about 6 months before onset that the model predicted ophthalmopathy.

Comment on this clonotype: Its antigen is as yet unknown.

Absent ophthalmopathy progression within 18 months defined stable Graves' hyperthyroidism. Diagnoses used clinical symptoms, serum thyroxine and TRAb, thyroid ultrasound and orbital computed tomography. Regions amplified from RNA transcripts were the TCR beta CDR3 regions. The primer set for the first-round RT-PCR of the TCR CDR3 was HTBI. MiXCR, run by TCRdb on the multiplex PCR reads, gives a single entry per CDR3 protein. The sample holds roughly 420,000 distinct CDR3 sequences, roughly 13% seen once. The length of the CDR3 is 15 residues. Germline values: CDR1 LNHDA, CDR2 SQIVND (reference sequence). Trimming removed 3 bases from V and 0 bases from J, with 12 bases in between.

This TCR came from a woman between 18 and 30 years old with Graves' hyperthyroidism. The chain couples TRBV19 to TRBJ2-7, with D possibly called TRBD1 or TRBD2 (5 bases each). The sequenced sample was blood. The CDR3 reads CASSMGQDFSYEQYF. The CDR3 DNA sequence: TGTGCCAGTAGTATGGGGCAGGACTTCTCCTACGAGCAGTACTTC. The full variable domain, in which reference TRBV19 and TRBJ2-7 provide the parts outside the CDR3, is DGGITQSPKYLFRKEGQNVTLSCEQNLNHDAMYWYRQDPGQGLRLIYYSQIVNDFQKGDIAEGYSVSREKKESFPLTVTSAQKNPTAFYLCASSMGQDFSYEQYFGPGTRLTVT.